The following is a TCR beta chain sequence with its context. Antigen: not known. Germline CDR1 SEHNR, CDR2 FQNEAQ (reference sequence). The CDR3 runs to 16 residues. V lost 3 bases, J lost 6 bases, and 12 bases stayed unmatched. This specimen comes from a study of T cell responses to AZD1222 COVID-19 vaccine. Profiled with immunoSEQ multiplex PCR; TCRdb holds only in-frame clones, not every one. The sample shows approximately 76,000 clones, roughly 85% of them seen only once. Study results and limitations: White British people made up most donors, females outnumbered males, and clonal diversity was possibly underestimated.

The specimen was peripheral blood, collected on day 0 of AZD1222 vaccination. This TCR came from an adult in good health. This rearrangement joins TRBV7-9 to TRBJ1-1, with 8 bases that match TRBD1. The CDR3 region is CASSLSETGVRPEAFF. The CDR3 DNA sequence: TGTGCCAGCAGCTTGTCGGAGACAGGGGTTCGCCCTGAAGCTTTCTTT.